The T cell receptor beta chain under discussion was sequenced for a study of blood T cell repertoires in COVID-19. This clone is a singleton in its sample. Per the germline V gene, CDR1 is MNHEY and CDR2 is SVGAGI. The J segment lost 2 bases and the V segment lost 6 bases, leaving 4 bases of the junction unmatched. The length of the CDR3 is 14 residues. The data were produced by immunoSEQ multiplex PCR, yet TCRdb's version contains in-frame clones alone and is incomplete. Of over 120,000 clones listed, 75% to 85% are singletons. This chain links TRBV6-5 with TRBJ1-2, with 9 bases fitting TRBD1. The source is a man in his 70s who had recovered from COVID-19. Sequenced: peripheral blood. CDR3 coding DNA: TGTGCCAGCAGGAGACAGGGGGACAACTATGGCTACACCTTC. Translating gives CASRRQGDNYGYTF.